The 7 T cell receptor beta chains listed next were all sequenced from one sample in a study of neoadjuvant anti-PD-1 for oral cavity cancer. Time point specified: after neoadjuvant nivolumab, at surgical resection. The table came from immunoSEQ multiplex PCR; TCRdb's copy has only in-frame clones and leaves some out. The table shows about 9,800 clones, with around 60% occurring only once. Material: PBMCs, obtained after nivolumab (anti-PD-1) treatment. The receptors derive from a person aged 35-79 years with oral cavity squamous cell carcinoma.

This chain connects TRBV5-1 to TRBJ1-5; D gene uncertain. Germline-derived CDR1 and CDR2 are SGHRS and YFSETQ. The length of the CDR3 is 16 residues. Between the trimmed V and J ends, which lost 0 bases and 0 bases, there was a span of 10 bases. The CDR3 is CASSLEGPSSNQPQHF. The CDR3 DNA is TGCGCCAGCAGCTTGGAAGGCCCTTCTAGCAATCAGCCCCAGCATTTT.

This clone has a handful of counts. This chain links TRBV19 with TRBJ1-2; tentatively, D is TRBD1 (5 bases). The CDR3 has 14 residues. Trimming stripped 5 bases from V and 9 bases from J, with 19 bases between. Germline V gives CDR1 LNHDA, CDR2 SQIVND (reference sequence). CDR3 region: CASSGAWDGSSYTF. CDR3 sequence (DNA): TGTGCCAGTAGTGGAGCTTGGGACGGTAGCAGCTACACCTTC.

The chain couples TRBV29-1 to TRBJ2-1; TRBD2 might be the D (6 bases). Germline V gene sequence: CDR1 SQVTM, CDR2 ANQGSEA. The CDR3 length is 13 residues. The V and J ends lost 1 base and 8 bases respectively, with 12 bases between them. CDR3 residues: CSVEGQTRYEQFF. The CDR3 DNA reads as TGCAGCGTTGAAGGCCAGACTAGGTATGAGCAGTTCTTC.

The rearrangement uses TRBV7-9 and TRBJ1-1; D possibly corresponds to TRBD1 (5 bases). Trimming took off 7 bases at V and 3 bases at J, with 21 bases between the two ends. The length of the CDR3 is 16 residues. Germline CDR1 is SEHNR and CDR2 is FQNEAQ (reference sequence). CDR3 residues: CASTDLRFGGYTEAFF. The DNA of the CDR3 is TGTGCCAGCACCGACCTACGTTTCGGGGGATACACTGAAGCTTTCTTT. The full variable domain, completed using reference TRBV7-9 and TRBJ1-1, is DTGVSQNPRHKITKRGQNVTFRCDPISEHNRLYWYRQTLGQGPEFLTYFQNEAQLEKSRLLSDRFSAERPKGSFSTLEIQRTEQGDSAMYLCASTDLRFGGYTEAFFGQGTRLTVV.

The genes are TRBV19 and TRBJ1-1, with 7 nucleotides matching TRBD1. Trimming took 8 bases from V and 0 from J; bases not matched to a gene: 3. This CDR3 comprises 13 residues. The V gene's germline CDR1 is LNHDA and CDR2 SQIVND (reference sequence). Here the CDR3 reads CASAGTVNTEAFF. The CDR3 DNA reads as TGTGCCAGTGCCGGGACAGTGAACACTGAAGCTTTCTTT.

The V and J genes are TRBV7-9 and TRBJ1-5, with D maybe TRBD1 (6 bases). CDR1 SEHNR and CDR2 FQNEAQ come from the germline V gene (reference sequence). The CDR3 is made up of 13 amino acids. Between the trimmed V and J ends, which lost 6 bases and 5 bases, there was a span of 11 bases. The CDR3 spells CASRNRQDQPQHF. In nucleotides, the CDR3 is TGTGCCAGCAGAAATCGACAGGATCAGCCCCAGCATTTT.

This chain joins TRBV9 and TRBJ1-6, with a weak D call TRBD1 (5 bases). Germline V gene sequence: CDR1 SGDLS, CDR2 YYNGEE. This CDR3 contains 16 residues. V shed 0 bases and J shed 6 bases, with 13 bases lying between them. In DNA, the CDR3 is TGTGCCAGCAGCGTAGGTCTGGGGACGATTAATTCACCCCTCCACTTT. It is translated as CASSVGLGTINSPLHF.